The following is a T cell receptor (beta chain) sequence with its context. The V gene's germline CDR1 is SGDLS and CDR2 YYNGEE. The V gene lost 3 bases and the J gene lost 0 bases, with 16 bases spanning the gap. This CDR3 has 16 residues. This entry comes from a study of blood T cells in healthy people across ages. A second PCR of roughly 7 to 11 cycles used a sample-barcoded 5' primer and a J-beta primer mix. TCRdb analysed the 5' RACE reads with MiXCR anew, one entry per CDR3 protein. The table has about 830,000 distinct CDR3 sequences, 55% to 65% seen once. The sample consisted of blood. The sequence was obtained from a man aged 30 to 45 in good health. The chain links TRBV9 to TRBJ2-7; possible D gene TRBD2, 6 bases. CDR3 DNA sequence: TGTGCCAGCAGCGCCCGGGGCGGGGCCTTCTCCTACGAGCAGTACTTC. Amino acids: CASSARGGAFSYEQYF.